The present T cell receptor (beta chain) was sequenced within a study of T cell repertoires in cytomegalovirus infection. Study in general: Matching HLA type, along with CMV infection, was indicated by public TCR beta signatures. General study results and limits: Cumulative frequency of public TCR beta families picked out carriers of CMV plus the relevant HLA. CMV-specific TCR beta clonotypes restricted by HLA-C dominated the ex vivo response.

The CDR3 covers 13 residues. Germline assignment: CDR1 SGHTA and CDR2 FQGNSA. After removal of 6 bases from V and 5 bases from J, the junction contained 7 bases not matched to a gene. TCRdb reanalysed the reads using MiXCR and keeps one entry per CDR3 protein. The sample shows about 260,000 distinct CDR3 sequences, 12% to 15% of them seen only once. There are many counts of this clonotype. What it binds is unknown. The clonotype was recovered from a human donor in good health (CMV status not recorded). Some clones in this sample may be carry-over from other donors' samples. Sequenced sample: PBMCs. This chain connects TRBV7-2 to TRBJ2-7; 7 bases line up with TRBD1. CDR3 sequence: CASRLDRDHEQYF. The CDR3 DNA reads TGTGCCAGCAGACTAGACAGGGACCACGAGCAGTACTTC.